The 16 T cell receptor beta chains given below trace back to one sample, sequenced in a study of blood T cell repertoires in COVID-19. The data were produced by immunoSEQ multiplex PCR, yet TCRdb's version contains in-frame clones alone and is incomplete. The repertoire holds 300,000 to 400,000 clones, with 85% to 90% as singletons. The sequencing sample was made of PBMCs or T cells enriched from blood (not recorded which). The receptors shown here come from a young woman with acute COVID-19.

The chain combines TRBV3-1 (or the pseudogene TRBV3-2) with TRBJ1-2, with TRBD1 as a possible D gene (6 bases). This CDR3 is built from 13 residues. V was clipped by 5 bases and J by 7 bases, with 14 bases between them. Germline CDR1 is LGHDT and CDR2 is YNNKEL (reference sequence). For the CDR3, the DNA is TGTGCCAGCAGCTCCGGGACATCGACTGGCTACACCTTC. It yields the protein CASSSGTSTGYTF.

The chain uses TRBV7-3 and TRBJ2-2; D unresolved. The CDR3 length is 15 residues. The germline gives CDR1 SGHTA, CDR2 FQGTGA. V lost 2 bases to trimming and J lost 5 bases, with 12 bases between them. CDR3 DNA: TGTGCCAGCAGCTTAGTGTCCACAGAGACCGGGGAGCTGTTTTTT. Protein product: CASSLVSTETGELFF.

The rearrangement joins TRBV28 to TRBJ2-1; D might be TRBD1 (5 bases). The ends were cut back, 3 bases at V and 5 bases at J, with 11 bases in the middle. The V gene's germline CDR1 is MDHEN and CDR2 SYDVKM. This CDR3 region has 14 residues. In nucleotides, the CDR3 is TGTGCCAGCAGTTTTCGCTGGACAAACAATGAGCAGTTCTTC. Encoded protein: CASSFRWTNNEQFF. Looking up the rest from reference TRBV28 and TRBJ2-1 gives the full variable domain: DVKVTQSSRYLVKRTGEKVFLECVQDMDHENMFWYRQDPGLGLRLIYFSYDVKMKEKGDIPEGYSVSREKKERFSLILESASTNQTSMYLCASSFRWTNNEQFFGPGTRLTVL.

V usage is TRBV7-7 and J usage is TRBJ2-3; 9 bases are shared with TRBD2. The CDR3 length is 15 residues. V lost 3 bases, J lost 3 bases, and 4 bases stayed unmatched. Per the germline V gene, CDR1 is SSHAT and CDR2 is FNYEAQ (reference sequence). CDR3 residues: CASSLGLAGTDTQYF. The CDR3 nucleotides read TGTGCCAGCAGCTTGGGTCTAGCGGGGACAGATACGCAGTATTTT.

Only a few counts were recorded for this clone. The V call is TRBV6-5, the J call TRBJ2-2; a weak D match, TRBD1 (5 bases). CDR3 length: 15 residues. Deletions cut 6 bases from V and 3 bases from J, with 14 bases between. The germline V gene encodes CDR1 MNHEY and CDR2 SVGAGI. The chain's CDR3 is CASSEVGADTGELFF. The CDR3 region has the DNA TGTGCCAGCAGCGAGGTAGGGGCGGACACCGGGGAGCTGTTTTTT.

Only one count was recorded for this clone. This sequence joins TRBV2 and TRBJ1-6; D gene unclear. Germline CDR1 reads SNHLY; CDR2 reads FYNNEI. The CDR3 totals 14 residues. V was trimmed by 2 bases and J by 7 bases, leaving 9 bases between them. CDR3 loop: CASSEPDSNSPLHF. CDR3 nucleotide sequence: TGTGCCAGCAGTGAACCTGACTCAAATTCACCCCTCCACTTT.

This chain joins TRBV7-2 and TRBJ2-3, with TRBD2 identical over 13 bases. Germline CDR1 is SGHTA and CDR2 is FQGNSA. J lost 2 bases, V lost 2 bases, and 10 bases had no gene match. The CDR3 totals 19 residues. This CDR3 is CASSLIPGTSGAITDTQYF. The CDR3 coding sequence is TGTGCCAGCAGCTTAATCCCAGGGACTAGCGGGGCCATCACAGATACGCAGTATTTT.

The chain couples TRBV7-8 to TRBJ1-1; no firm D call. The CDR3 sequence is 16 residues long. Trimming removed 5 bases at V and 0 bases at J, with 16 bases between. Germline assignment: CDR1 SGHVS and CDR2 FQNEAQ. The CDR3 DNA is TGTGCCAGCAGCCATGATCGAGGACTTTTGAACACTGAAGCTTTCTTT. It encodes CASSHDRGLLNTEAFF.

The genes are TRBV30 and TRBJ1-2; D call uncertain. Germline V CDR1 and CDR2: GTSNPN, SVGIG (reference sequence). V lost 0 bases to trimming and J lost 3 bases, with 14 bases between them. The CDR3 runs to 15 residues. The CDR3: CAWSVPLMEHYGYTF. As DNA, the CDR3 is TGTGCCTGGAGTGTACCTTTAATGGAGCACTATGGCTACACCTTC.

The CDR3 sequence: CASSLKGGRVEQYF. CDR3 nucleotides: TGTGCCAGCAGCCTCAAAGGGGGAAGGGTCGAGCAGTACTTC. The J gene is TRBJ2-7, the V gene TRBV3-1 (or the pseudogene TRBV3-2); maybe TRBD1 (6 bases). The germline CDR1 and CDR2 sequences are LGHDT and YNNKEL (reference sequence). Trimming shortened V by 4 bases and J by 6 bases, and 16 bases separated the two germline ends. This CDR3 is built from 14 residues.

J is TRBJ2-2 and V is TRBV7-9; 10 nucleotides agree with TRBD1. The V and J ends lost 4 bases and 5 bases, in that order; junction bases with no gene match: 4. Germline CDR1 reads SEHNR; CDR2 reads FQNEAQ (reference sequence). The CDR3 consists of 15 residues. The CDR3 sequence: CASSSGTGETGELFF. CDR3 nucleotides: TGTGCCAGCAGCTCTGGGACAGGGGAAACCGGGGAGCTGTTTTTT. Full variable domain (outside the CDR3, taken from reference TRBV7-9 and TRBJ2-2): DTGVSQNPRHKITKRGQNVTFRCDPISEHNRLYWYRQTLGQGPEFLTYFQNEAQLEKSRLLSDRFSAERPKGSFSTLEIQRTEQGDSAMYLCASSSGTGETGELFFGEGSRLTVL.

Of note for this clone: Distinct nucleotide sequences in the sample also encode this CDR3. V is TRBV7-9 and J is TRBJ1-1, with D unresolved. Between the trimmed V and J ends, which lost 2 bases and 0 bases, there was a span of 4 bases. The germline V gene has CDR1 SEHNR and CDR2 FQNEAQ (reference sequence). The CDR3 has 13 residues. The CDR3 sequence: CASSLTVNTEAFF. CDR3 DNA: TGTGCCAGCAGCTTAACAGTGAACACTGAAGCTTTCTTT.

V usage is TRBV19 and J usage is TRBJ1-3; D might be TRBD1 (6 bases). The CDR3 runs to 16 residues. V was clipped by 5 bases and J by 0 bases, with 14 bases between them. In germline, CDR1 is LNHDA, CDR2 SQIVND (reference sequence). DNA for the CDR3: TGTGCCAGTAGTCAGGCAGGGGCTCCCTCTGGAAACACCATATATTTT. Protein sequence: CASSQAGAPSGNTIYF.

The chain uses TRBV7-9 and TRBJ1-2; 9 bases map to TRBD1. Germline V gene lookup returns CDR1 SEHNR and CDR2 FQNEAQ (reference sequence). The CDR3 is 16 residues long. J lost 7 bases, V lost 4 bases, and 13 bases had no gene match. CDR3: CASSSATGTGKSGYTF. CDR3 sequence (DNA): TGTGCCAGCAGCTCTGCAACCGGGACAGGGAAAAGTGGCTACACCTTC.

This clone was seen a handful of times. This rearrangement joins TRBV24-1 to TRBJ1-2, with D unclear. V was trimmed by 3 bases and J by 0 bases, leaving 7 bases between them. The length of the CDR3 is 14 residues. Germline V CDR1 and CDR2: KGHDR, SFDVKD. The CDR3 DNA reads TGTGCCACCAGTGATCCAGAAGCTAACTATGGCTACACCTTC. This codes for CATSDPEANYGYTF.

This chain links TRBV7-9 with TRBJ2-1; 13 nucleotides match TRBD2. After removal of 1 base from V and 7 bases from J, the junction contained 4 bases not matched to a gene. Germline CDR1 is SEHNR and CDR2 is FQNEAQ (reference sequence). The CDR3 has 16 residues. This CDR3 reads CASSLGRTSGGNEQFF. The CDR3 nucleotides are TGTGCCAGCAGCTTAGGACGGACTAGCGGGGGAAATGAGCAGTTCTTC.